These 4 T cell receptor beta chains originate from one sample sequenced in a study of blood T cells in healthy people across ages. A J-beta primer mix and a sample-barcoded 5' primer were used in a second PCR of roughly 7 to 12 cycles. TCRdb passed the 5' RACE reads through MiXCR, listing each CDR3 protein once. The sample lists 790,000 or so distinct CDR3 sequences; around 45% were seen once. The material sequenced was blood. These receptors were taken from a man of 80 years or more in good health.

This rearrangement joins TRBV5-1 to TRBJ2-4, with 7 bases identical to TRBD2. This CDR3 is 15 amino acids long. With 0 bases clipped from V and 0 bases from J, the junction kept 0 bases outside the gene matches. Germline assignment: CDR1 SGHRS and CDR2 YFSETQ. DNA of the CDR3: TGCGCCAGCAGCTTGGGCGGGGGAGCCAAAAACATTCAGTACTTC. Amino acids: CASSLGGGAKNIQYF.

The chain combines TRBV7-2 with TRBJ2-1; 16 bases map to TRBD2. The length of the CDR3 is 20 residues. Germline loops: CDR1 SGHTA, CDR2 FQGNSA. J was trimmed by 3 bases and V by 1 base; bases with no gene match: 9. The CDR3, as DNA: TGTGCCAGCAGCTTAGTCGCCGGGACTAGCGGGAGGGCCAACTACAATGAGCAGTTCTTC. It yields the protein CASSLVAGTSGRANYNEQFF. Using reference TRBV7-2 and TRBJ2-1 for the parts outside the CDR3, the full variable domain is GAGVSQSPSNKVTEKGKDVELRCDPISGHTALYWYRQSLGQGLEFLIYFQGNSAPDKSGLPSDRFSAERTGGSVSTLTIQRTQQEDSAVYLCASSLVAGTSGRANYNEQFFGPGTRLTVL.

This clonotype has a handful of counts. The V call is TRBV9, the J call TRBJ2-1; 9 bases are a match to TRBD2. Trimming took 0 bases from V and 1 from J; bases not matched to a gene: 5. The length of the CDR3 is 17 residues. The germline gives CDR1 SGDLS, CDR2 YYNGEE. The CDR3 region has the DNA TGTGCCAGCAGCGTAGGTAGCGGGAGTACTTCCTACAATGAGCAGTTCTTC. It specifies CASSVGSGSTSYNEQFF.

The J gene is TRBJ1-2, the V gene TRBV5-6; TRBD1 matches at 9 bases. Losses at the gene ends were 4 bases for V and 5 bases for J; bases not matched to a gene: 6. The CDR3 is 14 residues long. Per the germline V gene, CDR1 is SGHDT and CDR2 is YYEEEE. Here the CDR3 reads CASSPPGQGYGYTF. CDR3 DNA: TGTGCCAGCAGCCCACCGGGACAGGGTTATGGCTACACCTTC.